This is a list of T cell receptor beta chains from one sample in a study of T-cell memory formation after mild COVID-19. MiXCR, run by TCRdb on the 5' RACE reads, gives a single entry per CDR3 protein. The sample lists hundreds of thousands of distinct CDR3 sequences, under 20% seen once, with 9.5% to 15% in the top ten. The specimen sequenced was PBMCs or a T cell subset sorted from them (not recorded which). The source is an adult woman who had mild COVID-19 (a few samples of this study predate the infection). Cell type and time point are not known. Each CDR3 is given with its conserved first and last residue. A D gene is named only where the DNA matches it firmly. Size is stated for part of the rows, as once, few or many counts, or as a class when the clone is expanded.

>TRBV20-1|TRBD2|-|TRBJ2-3
TGCAGTGCTCGACTAGCGGGAGCAGCAGATACGCAGTATTTT
CSARLAGAADTQYF
>TRBV18|-|many|TRBJ1-4
TGTGCCAGCTCACCGGCTTCCTGGGGTGAAAAACTGTTTTTT
CASSPASWGEKLFF
>TRBV5-1|-|few|TRBJ1-1
TGCGCCAGCAGCTTCACAGGGCTCGGAGCAGGCGCTGAAGCTTTCTTT
CASSFTGLGAGAEAFF
>TRBV12-3/TRBV12-4|-|few|TRBJ2-1
TGTGCCAGCAGTTTGGGGCAGAACAATGAGCAGTTCTTC
CASSLGQNNEQFF
>TRBV5-4|-|-|TRBJ2-1
TGTGCCAGCAGCTTGGACTTGACCTCCTACAATGAGCAGTTCTTC
CASSLDLTSYNEQFF
>TRBV9|TRBD2|-|TRBJ2-3
TGTGCCAGCTCACGCGGGGGAGCGGGACCCACAGATACGCAGTATTTT
CASSRGGAGPTDTQYF
>TRBV29-1|-|-|TRBJ1-2
TGCAGCGTTGATACGGACGTCCGGGGCTACACCTTC
CSVDTDVRGYTF
>TRBV25-1|TRBD1|-|TRBJ1-1
TGTGCCAGCATGGGGAGGGACAGCAACACTGAAGCTTTCTTT
CASMGRDSNTEAFF
>TRBV24-1|-|-|TRBJ2-3
TGTGCCACCAGTGATTTGATGGGGGGCAGGGGTTCAGATACGCAGTATTTT
CATSDLMGGRGSDTQYF
>TRBV27|-|few|TRBJ2-7
TGTGCCAGCAGTTTAGGGATCCTCAACGAGCAGTACTTC
CASSLGILNEQYF
>TRBV4-1|TRBD2|-|TRBJ2-2
TGCGCCAGCAGCCAACGCCCTAGCGGGGTGAACACCGGGGAGCTGTTTTTT
CASSQRPSGVNTGELFF
>TRBV19|TRBD1|few|TRBJ2-5
TGTGCCAGTAGGACCCCAGGGGGCCAAGAGACCCAGTACTTC
CASRTPGGQETQYF
>TRBV28|-|-|TRBJ2-1
TGTGCCAGCAGTATTCCCAAGATGGGGGCTTACAATGAGCAGTTCTTC
CASSIPKMGAYNEQFF
>TRBV11-3|-|few|TRBJ2-1
TGTGCCAGCAGCCCGGAGGGGATCTCCTACAATGAGCAGTTCTTC
CASSPEGISYNEQFF
>TRBV7-8|-|-|TRBJ1-2
TGTGCCAGCAGCTTTTATGAGGCGGGGTTGTCCTATGGCTACACCTTC
CASSFYEAGLSYGYTF
>TRBV28|-|-|TRBJ2-7
TGTGCCAGCAGTTTTTTCGGTTTGGTGGGCGAGCAGTACTTC
CASSFFGLVGEQYF
>TRBV5-4|-|-|TRBJ1-5
TGTGCCAGCAGTAGGGGGAGGATAAATCAGCCCCAGCATTTT
CASSRGRINQPQHF
>TRBV6-5|-|many|TRBJ2-7
TGTGCCAGCAGTTACTCACCGTACCACTACGAGCAGTACTTC
CASSYSPYHYEQYF
>TRBV5-1|-|many|TRBJ1-4
TGCGCCAGCAGCTTGTTTGGGACCGAAAAACTGTTTTTT
CASSLFGTEKLFF
>TRBV27|TRBD1|few|TRBJ1-2
TGTGCCAGGCCTTCACAGGGGGCGGGAGGCTACACCTTC
CARPSQGAGGYTF
>TRBV21-1|-|-|TRBJ2-1
TGTGCCAGCAGCGCGACAGGGAGGGATAAGAATGAGCAGTTCTTC
CASSATGRDKNEQFF
>TRBV9|-|-|TRBJ1-6
TGTGCCAGCAGCCCGGAGGGGGGTAATTCACCCCTCCACTTT
CASSPEGGNSPLHF
>TRBV4-1|-|-|TRBJ1-6
TGCGCCAGCAGCCAAGTCCCGACAGGAGTCTATAATTCACCCCTCCACTTT
CASSQVPTGVYNSPLHF
>TRBV12-3/TRBV12-4|-|few|TRBJ1-3
TGTGCCAGCAGTCCCCGTGGCAGCTCTCCCGCAAACACCATATATTTT
CASSPRGSSPANTIYF
>TRBV10-3|-|many|TRBJ1-2
TGTGCCATCAGTGACACTAACTATGGCTACACCTTC
CAISDTNYGYTF
>TRBV27|TRBD2|few|TRBJ2-7
TGTGCCAGCAGCCCCGGCGGCGGGAGGGTTATCTACGAGCAGTACTTC
CASSPGGGRVIYEQYF
>TRBV12-3/TRBV12-4|-|-|TRBJ1-4
TGTGCCAGCAGGGAAACAAATAAGTTTGGAAAACTGTTTTTT
CASRETNKFGKLFF
>TRBV7-7|-|once|TRBJ2-5
TGTGCTAGCAGCTTACTTCCGGCCCAAGAGACCCAGTACTTC
CASSLLPAQETQYF
>TRBV6-5|-|few|TRBJ2-3
TGTGCCAGCAGTTACTCCGGCGGGGCCCCTAGCACAGATACGCAGTATTTT
CASSYSGGAPSTDTQYF
>TRBV6-5|TRBD1|few|TRBJ2-7
TGTGCCAGCAGGGGCCGGGACAGAAATGCCTACGAGCAGTACTTC
CASRGRDRNAYEQYF
>TRBV24-1|-|-|TRBJ1-1
TGTGCCTTCCTGGGGACATTGAACACTGAAGCTTTCTTT
CAFLGTLNTEAFF
>TRBV10-3|TRBD1|-|TRBJ2-7
TGTGCCATCAGTGATCTCCGGGACAGGGGGTACGAGCAGTACTTC
CAISDLRDRGYEQYF
>TRBV20-1|-|-|TRBJ2-2
TGCAGTGCTTCAATGGACTTCACCGGGGAGCTGTTTTTT
CSASMDFTGELFF
>TRBV20-1|-|few|TRBJ2-7
TGCAGTGCTAGGCCACATAGCTCCTACGAGCAGTACTTC
CSARPHSSYEQYF
>TRBV18|TRBD2|-|TRBJ2-3
TGTGCCAGCTCACCTGCGCGACTAGCGGGGGCCACAGATACGCAGTATTTT
CASSPARLAGATDTQYF
>TRBV9|TRBD2|few|TRBJ2-3
TGTGCCAGCAGCGTAGGCGGGAGGGATACGCAGTATTTT
CASSVGGRDTQYF
>TRBV12-3/TRBV12-4|-|-|TRBJ2-7
TGTGCCAGCCGATCGGCAGGGGGGATGTACGAGCAGTACTTC
CASRSAGGMYEQYF
>TRBV5-1|TRBD2|-|TRBJ2-7
TGCGCCAGCAGCTCCCTGGCGGGGGTAACCTACGAGCAGTACTTC
CASSSLAGVTYEQYF
>TRBV24-1|-|-|TRBJ2-1
TGTGCCACCAGTGATGGGGGGACTGCCTACAATGAGCAGTTCTTC
CATSDGGTAYNEQFF
>TRBV6-2/TRBV6-3|-|-|TRBJ2-7
TGTGCCAGCAGTTTGAGTGGGACTCTCGACGAGCAGTACTTC
CASSLSGTLDEQYF
>TRBV5-1|-|-|TRBJ2-7
TGCGCCAGCAGCTGGGAGACAATCAACGAGCAGTACTTC
CASSWETINEQYF
>TRBV29-1|-|few|TRBJ2-2
TGCAGCGTCCTACCCTCGGACAGCGCGAACACCGGGGAGCTGTTTTTT
CSVLPSDSANTGELFF
>TRBV20-1|-|few|TRBJ1-1
TGCAGTGCTAGTCAGCCGATCCGGGGTGTGAACACTGAAGCTTTCTTT
CSASQPIRGVNTEAFF
>TRBV7-3|-|few|TRBJ2-1
TGTGCCAGCAGCCCCCAGGGGCCGAGCTCCTACAATGAGCAGTTCTTC
CASSPQGPSSYNEQFF
>TRBV20-1|-|few|TRBJ2-5
TGCAGTGCGAAGGGGGGCCAAGAGACCCAGTACTTC
CSAKGGQETQYF
>TRBV18|TRBD1|-|TRBJ2-3
TGTGCCAGCTCACCCCTAGGACAGGGGGCACAAACTAGCACAGATACGCAGTATTTT
CASSPLGQGAQTSTDTQYF
>TRBV18|-|-|TRBJ2-1
TGTGCCAGCTCACCACAGGAGCGAAATGAGCAGTTCTTC
CASSPQERNEQFF
>TRBV5-1|-|-|TRBJ1-4
TGCGCCAGCAGCCCGGTGGGGACGGCAAATGAAAAACTGTTTTTT
CASSPVGTANEKLFF
>TRBV9|TRBD2|-|TRBJ2-3
TGTGCCAGCAGCGCAACCACTAGCGGGGGGGCGGCGGATACGCAGTATTTT
CASSATTSGGAADTQYF
>TRBV23-1|-|-|TRBJ2-7
TGCGCCAGCAGTCAGTCGGGGACACGCAAATTC
CASSQSGTRKF
>TRBV19|-|once|TRBJ2-1
TGTGCCAGTAGTATAGATACCCTAGGAGGCCCCCACAATGAGCAGTTCTTC
CASSIDTLGGPHNEQFF
>TRBV7-2|TRBD2|few|TRBJ2-1
TGTGCCAGCAGCTTCATGGTAGCGGGAGTTGTTGGTGAGCAGTTCTTC
CASSFMVAGVVGEQFF
>TRBV7-2|-|-|TRBJ1-3
TGTGCCAGCAGCTTAGCTGGGTACGGAAACACCATATATTTT
CASSLAGYGNTIYF
>TRBV6-6|-|-|TRBJ2-1
TGTGCCAGCAGAATACTAGGGAATGAGCAGTTCTTC
CASRILGNEQFF
>TRBV6-2/TRBV6-3|-|few|TRBJ1-1
TGTGCCAGCAGTTACTTCCCCGGGGTGGGTGAAAACACTGAAGCTTTCTTT
CASSYFPGVGENTEAFF
>TRBV18|-|few|TRBJ2-7
TGTGCCAGCTCACCAGGGACACCCGCGGGGGTGGGAGAGCAGTACTTC
CASSPGTPAGVGEQYF
>TRBV12-3/TRBV12-4|TRBD1|-|TRBJ2-3
TGTGCCAGCAGTTTATCGGTGCGACAGGGGCTCACAGATACGCAGTATTTT
CASSLSVRQGLTDTQYF
>TRBV4-1|TRBD1|-|TRBJ1-6
TGCGCCAGCAGCCAACAGATTATTACAGGGGGAATTTGGAATTCACCCCTCCACTTT
CASSQQIITGGIWNSPLHF
>TRBV11-3|-|-|TRBJ2-7
TGTGCCAGCAGCGACCCGGGACCGGCGGAGGCCGAGCAGTACTTC
CASSDPGPAEAEQYF